Shown below are 27 T cell receptor beta chains from a single sample sequenced in a study of radiotherapy plus CTLA-4 blockade in lung cancer. Assay used: immunoSEQ multiplex PCR; TCRdb lists only in-frame clones, some missing. This table holds some 87,000 clones, about four fifths found once. Sequencing used peripheral blood, obtained from a patient treated with radiotherapy plus ipilimumab. The receptors stem from a human donor with non-small cell lung cancer that progressed on radiotherapy plus ipilimumab.

The rearrangement uses TRBV5-4 and TRBJ1-1; D ambiguous. Germline CDR1 reads SGHNT; CDR2 reads YYREEE (reference sequence). The germline V and J ends were trimmed by 0 bases and 1 base, with 10 bases remaining between them. This CDR3 is built from 15 residues. The CDR3 reads CASSLAWGENTEAFF. The CDR3 DNA is TGTGCCAGCAGCTTGGCATGGGGAGAGAACACTGAAGCTTTCTTT.

This chain joins TRBV7-8 and TRBJ2-7; D not resolved. The V end lost 1 base, the J end lost 0 bases, and 19 bases lay between the germline ends. The CDR3 is 18 residues long. Germline CDR1 reads SGHVS; CDR2 reads FQNEAQ. The DNA of the CDR3 is TGTGCCAGCAGCTTAGGGGTCCAAACCCTAATCTTCTCCTACGAGCAGTACTTC. Translation gives CASSLGVQTLIFSYEQYF.

The rearrangement links TRBV27 to TRBJ1-5, with 10 bases matching TRBD1. V lost 5 bases and J lost 6; bases outside the gene matches: 7. The germline V gene has CDR1 MNHEY and CDR2 SMNVEV (reference sequence). The CDR3 consists of 15 residues. In DNA form, the CDR3 reads TGTGCCAGCAGTCCCCAACGACAGGGGGCTCAGCCCCAGCATTTT. This translates into CASSPQRQGAQPQHF.

The chain couples TRBV30 to TRBJ1-5, with D hard to call. Between the trimmed V and J ends, which lost 0 bases and 7 bases, there was a span of 16 bases. In germline, CDR1 is GTSNPN, CDR2 SVGIG (reference sequence). CDR3 length equals 15 residues. The CDR3: CAWSVGGYIVQPQHF. CDR3 sequence (DNA): TGTGCCTGGAGTGTCGGAGGATATATCGTCCAGCCCCAGCATTTT.

This clone was detected a few times. The chain couples TRBV6-1 to TRBJ2-7; 7 bases agree with TRBD2. V dropped 5 bases and J dropped 7; count of bases not matched to a gene: 14. CDR3 length equals 15 residues. The germline V gene has CDR1 MNHNS and CDR2 SASEGT. The CDR3 nucleotides are TGTGCCAGCAGTCCATGGGAGGGCCCTGGAATTGAGCAGTACTTC. The encoded protein is CASSPWEGPGIEQYF.

The chain is built from TRBV7-8 and TRBJ1-2; 10 bases agree with TRBD1. Germline V lookup: CDR1 SGHVS, CDR2 FQNEAQ. This CDR3 is built from 17 residues. J lost 0 bases, V lost 5 bases, and 9 bases had no gene match. In DNA form, the CDR3 reads TGTGCCAGCAGCCTGTTCTCCGGGACAGGGGCTAACTATGGCTACACCTTC. As protein: CASSLFSGTGANYGYTF.

The rearrangement uses TRBV30 and TRBJ2-7; D may be TRBD1 (6 bases). Germline CDR1 and CDR2: GTSNPN and SVGIG (reference sequence). This CDR3 is built from 15 residues. V was clipped by 4 bases and J by 3 bases, with 19 bases between them. The CDR3 DNA reads TGTGCCTGGACCCAGGGACAACTCCCCCACTACGAGCAGTACTTC. This translates into CAWTQGQLPHYEQYF.

This chain links TRBV11-1 with TRBJ2-7; D may be TRBD1 or TRBD2 (5 bases each). Trimming pared 5 bases from V and 7 bases from J, leaving 18 bases between. The CDR3 runs 14 residues. The V gene's germline CDR1 is SGHAT and CDR2 FQDESV (reference sequence). The CDR3 reads CASSPPRGAGEQYF. The CDR3 coding sequence is TGTGCCAGCAGCCCCCCCCGAGGGGCGGGTGAGCAGTACTTC.

The chain uses TRBV5-1 and TRBJ1-4; D may be TRBD1 (6 bases). The V end was cut by 1 base, the J end by 8 bases, with 12 bases between. The germline V gene encodes CDR1 SGHRS and CDR2 YFSETQ. The CDR3 is 14 amino acids. This chain's CDR3 is CASSLLGGSEKLFF. DNA of the CDR3: TGCGCCAGCAGCTTGCTGGGGGGCTCGGAAAAACTGTTTTTT.

This clone was seen more than once but under ten times. The genes are TRBV5-1 and TRBJ1-4; no firm D call. This CDR3 spans 14 amino acids. V was clipped by 3 bases and J by 7 bases, with 13 bases between them. CDR1 and CDR2 from the germline V gene are SGHRS and YFSETQ. CDR3 protein: CASSSALGGEKLFF. In DNA form, the CDR3 reads TGCGCCAGCAGCTCGGCTCTAGGCGGTGAAAAACTGTTTTTT.

V usage is TRBV9 and J usage is TRBJ1-5, with a possible D match to TRBD1 (5 bases). V was pared by 0 bases and J by 3 bases, with 10 bases between. Germline loops: CDR1 SGDLS, CDR2 YYNGEE. This CDR3 spans 15 amino acids. CDR3 coding DNA: TGTGCCAGCAGCGTAGGGGGACTGTTCAATCAGCCCCAGCATTTT. Translating gives CASSVGGLFNQPQHF.

The J gene is TRBJ1-3, the V gene TRBV5-4, with TRBD1 matching over 7 bases. The CDR3 has 15 residues. Germline V gene data show CDR1 as SGHNT and CDR2 as YYREEE (reference sequence). Unmatched junction bases numbered 6, after V lost 2 bases and J lost 4 bases. CDR3 bases: TGTGCCAGCAGCTTAGAACAGGGGAAAGGAAACACCATATATTTT. This encodes CASSLEQGKGNTIYF.

V usage is TRBV7-6 and J usage is TRBJ2-6, with unresolved D. Germline loops: CDR1 SGHVS, CDR2 FNYEAQ. The CDR3 contains 15 residues. Deletions cut 1 base from V and 0 bases from J, with 4 bases between. The CDR3 spells CASSLEVSGANVLTF. Here the CDR3 DNA reads TGTGCCAGCAGCTTAGAGGTCTCTGGGGCCAACGTCCTGACTTTC.

This chain joins TRBV4-3 and TRBJ1-1, with D perhaps matching TRBD1 (5 bases). Deletions cut 4 bases from V and 1 base from J, with 16 bases between. The CDR3 runs 16 residues. Per the germline V gene, CDR1 is LGHNA and CDR2 is YSLEER. CDR3 loop: CASSRDVVPENTEAFF. CDR3 nucleotide sequence: TGCGCCAGCAGCCGGGACGTTGTTCCGGAGAACACTGAAGCTTTCTTT.

The genes are TRBV27 and TRBJ2-1; D is unresolved. This CDR3 comprises 11 residues. Trimming removed 8 bases from V and 10 bases from J, with 12 bases in between. Germline lookup yields CDR1 MNHEY and CDR2 SMNVEV (reference sequence). The CDR3 DNA is TGTGCCAGCTCTACGGTCAAAGAGCAGTTCTTC. It encodes CASSTVKEQFF.

V gene TRBV27 combines with J gene TRBJ1-5; D is unclear. CDR1 is MNHEY and CDR2 is SMNVEV in the germline V gene (reference sequence). There are 13 residues in the CDR3. The germline V and J ends were trimmed by 3 bases and 2 bases, with 5 bases remaining between them. DNA of the CDR3: TGTGCCAGCAGTTTTGTTGGCAATCAGCCCCAGCATTTT. It specifies CASSFVGNQPQHF.

This clone was seen more than once but under ten times. The chain has TRBV10-3 and TRBJ1-2, with TRBD1 as a possible D gene (5 bases). There are 12 residues in the CDR3. The V end was cut by 0 bases, the J end by 8 bases, with 7 bases between. Germline lookup yields CDR1 ENHRY and CDR2 SYGVKD. CDR3 region: CAISESGEGYTF. The CDR3 bases are TGTGCCATCAGTGAGTCGGGGGAAGGCTACACCTTC.

In DNA form, the CDR3 reads TGCGCCAGCAGCCCGACAGCGGCAAATGAAAAACTGTTTTTT. Its protein product is CASSPTAANEKLFF. The J gene is TRBJ1-4, the V gene TRBV5-1; D may be TRBD1 (5 bases). Germline V gives CDR1 SGHRS, CDR2 YFSETQ. The CDR3 runs to 14 residues. V lost 4 bases and J lost 5, with 12 bases in between.

This rearrangement joins TRBV11-2 to TRBJ1-2; tentatively, D is TRBD1 (5 bases). Germline V lookup: CDR1 SGHAT, CDR2 FQNNGV. This CDR3 spans 14 amino acids. Trimming left V 2 bases short and J 8 bases short, with 15 bases between. The chain's CDR3 is CASSLNQGVEGYTF. The DNA of the CDR3 is TGTGCCAGCAGCTTAAATCAGGGAGTGGAGGGCTACACCTTC.

V and J are TRBV7-3 and TRBJ1-1; possibly TRBD1 for D (6 bases). The CDR3 covers 14 residues. Germline V gene lookup returns CDR1 SGHTA and CDR2 FQGTGA. V lost 1 base to trimming and J lost 5 bases, with 11 bases between them. The CDR3 region is CASSLRGRETEAFF. The CDR3 nucleotides are TGTGCCAGCAGCTTAAGGGGGCGGGAGACTGAAGCTTTCTTT.

This clone was seen more than once but under ten times. J is TRBJ1-1 and V is TRBV15; a weak D match, TRBD1 (6 bases). The CDR3 is 14 residues long. V lost 1 base, J lost 11 bases, and 17 bases lay in between. CDR1 is LNHNV and CDR2 is YYDKDF in the germline V gene (reference sequence). CDR3 nucleotide sequence: TGTGCCACCAGCAGAGCTTTAGGGACATTCGAGGCTTTCTTT. It encodes CATSRALGTFEAFF.

The chain combines TRBV6-6 with TRBJ1-6; D ambiguous. V lost 7 bases, J lost 13 bases, and 17 bases lay in between. Germline CDR1 is MNHNY and CDR2 is SVGAGI (reference sequence). The CDR3 has 13 residues. The chain's CDR3 is CASNKVNKAPLHF. In DNA, the CDR3 is TGTGCCAGCAACAAAGTTAATAAAGCCCCCCTCCACTTT.

The V gene is TRBV7-2, the J gene TRBJ2-5; TRBD2 matches 10 bases. Trimming at V came to 3 bases and at J to 5 bases, leaving 6 bases not matched to a gene. The germline V gene has CDR1 SGHTA and CDR2 FQGNSA. The CDR3 extends over 15 amino acids. DNA of the CDR3: TGTGCCAGCAGCTTCTTAGCGGGAGGCGGGGAGACCCAGTACTTC. The encoded protein is CASSFLAGGGETQYF.

This CDR3 reads CASSLQADEKLFF. In DNA, the CDR3 is TGTGCCAGCAGCTTACAGGCGGATGAAAAACTGTTTTTT. V is TRBV11-3 and J is TRBJ1-4; D unresolved. V was clipped by 2 bases and J by 6 bases, with 7 bases between them. CDR3 size: 13 residues. Germline V gene sequence: CDR1 SGHNT, CDR2 YENEEA.

The chain employs TRBV19 and TRBJ2-1; 9 nucleotides line up with TRBD2. The junction had 3 bases not matched to a gene; V was cut back by 2 bases and J by 10 bases. CDR3 length: 13 amino acids. Germline CDR1 reads LNHDA; CDR2 reads SQIVND (reference sequence). DNA for the CDR3: TGTGCCAGTAGTATAACAGGACTAGCGGAGCAGTTCTTC. Its protein product is CASSITGLAEQFF.

The chain carries TRBV18 and TRBJ1-2, with 11 nucleotides matching TRBD1. Germline V lookup: CDR1 KGHSH, CDR2 LQKENI. V was pared by 4 bases and J by 8 bases, with 9 bases of the junction left unmatched. The CDR3 runs to 15 residues. In DNA form, the CDR3 reads TGTGCCAGCTCACAAGGGACAGGGGGAATGACAGGCTACACCTTC. Amino acids: CASSQGTGGMTGYTF. Complete variable domain (other parts from reference TRBV18 and TRBJ1-2): NAGVMQNPRHLVRRRGQEARLRCSPMKGHSHVYWYRQLPEEGLKFMVYLQKENIIDESGMPKERFSAEFPKEGPSILRIQQVVRGDSAAYFCASSQGTGGMTGYTFGSGTRLTVV.

The chain carries TRBV5-1 and TRBJ2-3, with TRBD2 matching 7 bases. Germline loops: CDR1 SGHRS, CDR2 YFSETQ. This CDR3 has 16 residues. V lost 0 bases, J lost 2 bases, and 6 bases stayed unmatched. CDR3 DNA: TGCGCCAGCAGCTTGGCCGGGGCGGGAGACACAGATACGCAGTATTTT. It yields the protein CASSLAGAGDTDTQYF.